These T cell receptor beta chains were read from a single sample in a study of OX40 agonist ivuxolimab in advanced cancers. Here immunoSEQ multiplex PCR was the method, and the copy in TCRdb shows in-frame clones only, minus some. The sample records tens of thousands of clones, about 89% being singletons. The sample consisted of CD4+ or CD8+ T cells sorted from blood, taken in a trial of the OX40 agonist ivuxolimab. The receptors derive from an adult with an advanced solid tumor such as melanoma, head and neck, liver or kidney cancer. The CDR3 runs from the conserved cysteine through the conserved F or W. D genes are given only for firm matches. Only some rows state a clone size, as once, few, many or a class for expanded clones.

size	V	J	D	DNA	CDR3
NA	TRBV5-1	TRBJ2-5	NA	TGCGCCAGCAGCTTGGTTGGGGGTCAAGAGACCCAGTACTTC	CASSLVGGQETQYF
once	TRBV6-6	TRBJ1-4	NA	TGTGCCAGCAGTCACTCCGGTGGCTGGGAAAAACTGTTTTTT	CASSHSGGWEKLFF
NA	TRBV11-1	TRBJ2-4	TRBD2	TGTGCCAGTACTAGCGGTCTAGCCAAAAACATTCAGTACTTC	CASTSGLAKNIQYF
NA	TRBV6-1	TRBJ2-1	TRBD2	TGTGCCAGCAGTGATGTAGCGGGAGGGCTACGGGAGCAGTTCTTC	CASSDVAGGLREQFF
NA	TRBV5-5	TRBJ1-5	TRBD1	TGTGCCAGCAGCTTGGCGGGACAGGACAATCAGCCCCAGCATTTT	CASSLAGQDNQPQHF
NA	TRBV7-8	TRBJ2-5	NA	TGTGCCAGCAGCCCGGGGACCCAGTACTTC	CASSPGTQYF
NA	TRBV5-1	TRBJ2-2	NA	TGCGCCAGCAGCTTGGCTAGATCCAGCGGGGAGCTGTTTTTT	CASSLARSSGELFF
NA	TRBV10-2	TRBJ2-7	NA	TGCGCCAGCAAGGATCCAATCGCCTACGAGCAGTACTTC	CASKDPIAYEQYF
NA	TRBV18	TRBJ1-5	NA	TGTGCCAGCTCACCATTCCCCGATTCTCCCAATCAGCCCCAGCATTTT	CASSPFPDSPNQPQHF
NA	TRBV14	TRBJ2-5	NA	TGTGCCAGCAGCCAAGTGGCAGAGACCCAGTACTTC	CASSQVAETQYF
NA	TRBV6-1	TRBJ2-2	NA	TGTGCCAGCAGTGATTCTTCCGTCGCGTACACCGGGGAGCTGTTTTTT	CASSDSSVAYTGELFF
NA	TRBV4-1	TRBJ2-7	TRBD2	TGCGCCAGCAGCCAAGCCACGGGACTAGGGTGGCTCGAGCAGTACTTC	CASSQATGLGWLEQYF
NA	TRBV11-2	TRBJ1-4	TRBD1	TGTGCCAGCAGCTACCAGGGGGGGTCTGAAAAACTGTTTTTT	CASSYQGGSEKLFF
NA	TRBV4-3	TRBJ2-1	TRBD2	TGCGCCAGCAGCCAAAGGCAACTAGCGGGAGGGGGTGAGCAGTTCTTC	CASSQRQLAGGGEQFF
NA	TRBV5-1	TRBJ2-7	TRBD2	TGCGCCAGCAGCTTGGCACCTAGCGGGAGTCACGAGCAGTACTTC	CASSLAPSGSHEQYF
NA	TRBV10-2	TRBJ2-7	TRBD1	TGCGCCACCACGGGACAGGGGGCTTACGAGCAGTACTTC	CATTGQGAYEQYF
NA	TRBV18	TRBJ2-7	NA	TGTGCCAGCTCACCGCAAGGCGGAATCGAGCAGTACTTC	CASSPQGGIEQYF